This is a list of T cell receptor beta chains from one sample in a study of T cell changes during pregnancy in multiple sclerosis. Method: immunoSEQ multiplex PCR; TCRdb's copy keeps in-frame clones and lacks some. The sample has 60,000 to 70,000 clones; about 90% are singletons. This specimen was peripheral blood, taken in the third trimester of pregnancy. The source of these receptors is a female donor in good health, enrolled as a control in a pregnancy study. Each CDR3 is given with its conserved first and last residue. A D gene is named only where the DNA matches it firmly. The listing skips clone size in some rows; elsewhere it reads once, few, many or a size class.

DNA: TGTGCCAGCAGCGCCAGGGGGTACTCTGGAAACACCATATATTTT
CDR3: CASSARGYSGNTIYF
J: TRBJ1-3
D: TRBD1
size: NA
V: TRBV9

DNA: TGTGCCAGTAGTATTCCTAGCCCAAAGACCCAGTACTTC
CDR3: CASSIPSPKTQYF
J: TRBJ2-5
D: NA
size: NA
V: TRBV19

DNA: TGTGCCAGCAGTTACATAACCGCGGGGCCAGGTGAGCAGTACTTC
CDR3: CASSYITAGPGEQYF
J: TRBJ2-7
D: NA
size: NA
V: TRBV6-6

DNA: TGTGCCAGCAGCTTAGAATCAGGGATTAATCAGCCCCAGCATTTT
CDR3: CASSLESGINQPQHF
J: TRBJ1-5
D: NA
size: NA
V: TRBV7-6

DNA: TGTGCCAGCTTTGGAGACCTAGGAAGATATGGCTACACCTTC
CDR3: CASFGDLGRYGYTF
J: TRBJ1-2
D: NA
size: NA
V: TRBV25-1

DNA: TGTGCCAGCAGTTTGTGGGTCGGGATTCCGCGCACCGGGGAGCTGTTTTTT
CDR3: CASSLWVGIPRTGELFF
J: TRBJ2-2
D: NA
size: NA
V: TRBV28

DNA: TGTGCCAGCAGACGTACTTTAGCGGGGGGCCACAATGAGCAGTTCTTC
CDR3: CASRRTLAGGHNEQFF
J: TRBJ2-1
D: TRBD2
size: NA
V: TRBV7-9

DNA: TGTGCCAGCAGCTGGGGGACTTCGGCTAATGAAAAACTGTTTTTT
CDR3: CASSWGTSANEKLFF
J: TRBJ1-4
D: NA
size: NA
V: TRBV7-8

DNA: TGCGCCAGCAGCCAATTTAGGGACACCAATCAGCCCCAGCATTTT
CDR3: CASSQFRDTNQPQHF
J: TRBJ1-5
D: NA
size: NA
V: TRBV4-3

DNA: TGTGCCAGTAGTGCGGCTAACTATGGCTACACCTTC
CDR3: CASSAANYGYTF
J: TRBJ1-2
D: NA
size: NA
V: TRBV19

DNA: TGTGCCAGCAGTTCCCGGGACTACGAGCAGTACTTC
CDR3: CASSSRDYEQYF
J: TRBJ2-7
D: NA
size: NA
V: TRBV6-1

DNA: TGTGCCAGCGGTGGCCAGGGGTATGGGAATGAGCAGTTCTTC
CDR3: CASGGQGYGNEQFF
J: TRBJ2-1
D: NA
size: NA
V: TRBV9

DNA: TGCGCCAGCAGCTCCGACAGGGGGCGAACTGAAGCTTTCTTT
CDR3: CASSSDRGRTEAFF
J: TRBJ1-1
D: TRBD1
size: once
V: TRBV5-1

DNA: TGCGCCAGCAGCTCGGACAGCTCCCTGTTGAACACTGAAGCTTTCTTT
CDR3: CASSSDSSLLNTEAFF
J: TRBJ1-1
D: NA
size: NA
V: TRBV5-1

DNA: TGTGCCAGCAGCCCCCGGGACAGGGGGCAGAGCACCGGGGAGCTGTTTTTT
CDR3: CASSPRDRGQSTGELFF
J: TRBJ2-2
D: TRBD1
size: NA
V: TRBV4-2

DNA: TGTGCCAGCAGTTATGGCCCAGGGGAAAAACTGTTTTTT
CDR3: CASSYGPGEKLFF
J: TRBJ1-4
D: NA
size: NA
V: TRBV7-9

DNA: TGTGCCAGCTCGGCGCTCCGGGGTGGAGAGACCCAGTACTTC
CDR3: CASSALRGGETQYF
J: TRBJ2-5
D: NA
size: NA
V: TRBV7-2

DNA: TGTGCCAGCAGCCCCCGCGGGACTCTTGTACTAAACACTGAAGCTTTCTTT
CDR3: CASSPRGTLVLNTEAFF
J: TRBJ1-1
D: NA
size: NA
V: TRBV5-4

DNA: TGTGCCATCAGGGGGGACAGGGGTAATGGCTACACCTTC
CDR3: CAIRGDRGNGYTF
J: TRBJ1-2
D: TRBD1
size: NA
V: TRBV10-3

DNA: TGTGCCAGCACCGGGGGGGAGACCCAGTACTTC
CDR3: CASTGGETQYF
J: TRBJ2-5
D: TRBD2
size: NA
V: TRBV6-5

DNA: TGCGCCAGCGGTGACAGTTTCGGCGGTCAGCCCCAGCATTTT
CDR3: CASGDSFGGQPQHF
J: TRBJ1-5
D: NA
size: once
V: TRBV4-3

DNA: TGTGCCAGCTCACCACAGGGGCCCACTGAAGCTTTCTTT
CDR3: CASSPQGPTEAFF
J: TRBJ1-1
D: NA
size: NA
V: TRBV18

DNA: TGTGCCAGCAGCTTTCAGGGGACAGGAGGCCGGCCCCAGCATTTT
CDR3: CASSFQGTGGRPQHF
J: TRBJ1-5
D: TRBD1
size: NA
V: TRBV5-6

DNA: TGCGCCAGCAGCTTGATCCCAGGCGGGGGCTACACCTTC
CDR3: CASSLIPGGGYTF
J: TRBJ1-2
D: NA
size: NA
V: TRBV5-1

DNA: TGTGCCAGTAAGTCCGGGGTGAGAAGCAATCAGCCCCAGCATTTT
CDR3: CASKSGVRSNQPQHF
J: TRBJ1-5
D: NA
size: once
V: TRBV19